This T cell receptor (beta chain) was observed in a study of blood T cell repertoires in COVID-19. Across the study: PBMCs, B-cell-depleted T cells, or T cells were the source of the cDNA or gDNA that made up the material.

Deletions cut 0 bases from V and 0 bases from J, with 12 bases between. The V gene's germline CDR1 is SGHAT and CDR2 FQNNGV. The CDR3 runs 16 residues. Authors' methods: Estimated nucleated cell counts came from reference gene primer amplification. TCRdb keeps only in-frame clones here, not all; method: immunoSEQ multiplex PCR. The V and J calls and clone size were taken over from that table, and D and trimming were inferred from the DNA. This table has about 63,000 clones, over 70% appearing once. Sequencing was performed on peripheral blood. The chain employs TRBV11-2 and TRBJ2-7, with D uncertain. This TCR came from a man aged 50-59 years with active COVID-19. The CDR3 DNA sequence: TGTGCCAGCAGCTTAGAACAGCTTCCCCGCTCCTACGAGCAGTACTTC. It translates to CASSLEQLPRSYEQYF.